The rows below give T cell receptor beta chains drawn from one sample of a study of T cell responses to AZD1222 COVID-19 vaccine. This table comes from immunoSEQ multiplex PCR, and its TCRdb copy is limited to in-frame clones, with some not included. In the table there are 100,000 to 120,000 clones, 88% of which are singletons. This specimen consisted of peripheral blood, obtained on day 0 of AZD1222 vaccination. These receptors were obtained from an adult in good health. The conserved cysteine and the conserved F or W are not part of the CDR3 here. Each record gives: V gene, CDR3 protein.

v_gene: TRBV7-2; CDR3aa: ASSSGQGKGNTIY
v_gene: TRBV28; CDR3aa: ASMSEGMWYGYT
v_gene: TRBV19; CDR3aa: ASSSMAPVETQY
v_gene: TRBV2; CDR3aa: ASSGAGRPYEQY
v_gene: TRBV7-8; CDR3aa: ASSAYRAPGEQF
v_gene: TRBV12-3/TRBV12-4; CDR3aa: ASSAGAGETQY
v_gene: TRBV7-9; CDR3aa: ASSLGGLFTQY
v_gene: TRBV7-2; CDR3aa: ASSHGPNTEAF
v_gene: TRBV19; CDR3aa: ASRSGQGVGMNTEAF
v_gene: TRBV5-5; CDR3aa: ASSDLAGGSYEQY
v_gene: TRBV9; CDR3aa: ASSTYNEQF
v_gene: TRBV4-2; CDR3aa: ASSQTGPGQPQH
v_gene: TRBV2; CDR3aa: ASRRDWTYEQY
v_gene: TRBV19; CDR3aa: ASSIGAAGYT
v_gene: TRBV5-5; CDR3aa: ASSPRDSYNEQF
v_gene: TRBV28; CDR3aa: ASSFFVGGRPTANTGELF
v_gene: TRBV11-2; CDR3aa: ASSRTSGTDTQY
v_gene: TRBV2; CDR3aa: ASSEGGLGEKLF
v_gene: TRBV12-1; CDR3aa: ASSTGTRKRETQY
v_gene: TRBV5-1; CDR3aa: ASSLVLGSYEQY
v_gene: TRBV28; CDR3aa: ASTFSYNSPLH
v_gene: TRBV2; CDR3aa: ASRPQGAFGGYT
v_gene: TRBV19; CDR3aa: ASRRTDQPQH
v_gene: TRBV11-3; CDR3aa: ASSLIGNEQF
v_gene: TRBV5-1; CDR3aa: ASSLDSANTGELF
v_gene: TRBV3-1/TRBV3-2; CDR3aa: ASSLLGTEAF
v_gene: TRBV5-6; CDR3aa: ASSRGGSDNEQF
v_gene: TRBV7-2; CDR3aa: ASSLGRWGGTLGGYT
v_gene: TRBV19; CDR3aa: ASSIQGLPEAF
v_gene: TRBV24-1; CDR3aa: ATSDGYSYNEQF
v_gene: TRBV7-2; CDR3aa: ASSLASTGGYYEQY
v_gene: TRBV19; CDR3aa: ASRVGMLNTGELF
v_gene: TRBV11-2; CDR3aa: ASSLDRDLAGSSYNEQF